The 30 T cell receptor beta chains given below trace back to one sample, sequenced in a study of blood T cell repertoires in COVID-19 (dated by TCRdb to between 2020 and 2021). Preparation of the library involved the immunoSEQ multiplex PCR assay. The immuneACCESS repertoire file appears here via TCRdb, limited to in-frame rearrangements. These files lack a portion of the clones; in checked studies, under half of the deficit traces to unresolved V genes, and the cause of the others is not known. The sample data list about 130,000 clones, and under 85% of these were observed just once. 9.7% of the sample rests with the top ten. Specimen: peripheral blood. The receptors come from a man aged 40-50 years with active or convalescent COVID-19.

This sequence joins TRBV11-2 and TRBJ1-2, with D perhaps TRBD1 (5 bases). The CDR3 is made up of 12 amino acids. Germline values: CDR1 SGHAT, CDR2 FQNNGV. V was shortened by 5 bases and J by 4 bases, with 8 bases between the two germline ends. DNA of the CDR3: TGTGCCAGCAGCGAAGACAGCTATGGCTACACCTTC. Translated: CASSEDSYGYTF.

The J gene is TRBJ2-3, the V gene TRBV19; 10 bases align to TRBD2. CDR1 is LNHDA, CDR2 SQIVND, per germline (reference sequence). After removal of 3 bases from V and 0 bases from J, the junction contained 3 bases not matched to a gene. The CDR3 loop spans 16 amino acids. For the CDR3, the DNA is TGTGCCAGTAGTATTGAGCGGGGGGGTAGCACAGATACGCAGTATTTT. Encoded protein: CASSIERGGSTDTQYF. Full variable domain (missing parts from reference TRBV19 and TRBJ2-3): DGGITQSPKYLFRKEGQNVTLSCEQNLNHDAMYWYRQDPGQGLRLIYYSQIVNDFQKGDIAEGYSVSREKKESFPLTVTSAQKNPTAFYLCASSIERGGSTDTQYFGPGTRLTVL.

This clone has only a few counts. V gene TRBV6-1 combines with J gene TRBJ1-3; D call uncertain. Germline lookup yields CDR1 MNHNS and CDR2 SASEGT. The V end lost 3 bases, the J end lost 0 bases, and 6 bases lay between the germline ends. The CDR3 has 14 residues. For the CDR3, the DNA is TGTGCCAGCAGTGAGGACTACTCTGGAAACACCATATATTTT. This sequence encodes CASSEDYSGNTIYF.

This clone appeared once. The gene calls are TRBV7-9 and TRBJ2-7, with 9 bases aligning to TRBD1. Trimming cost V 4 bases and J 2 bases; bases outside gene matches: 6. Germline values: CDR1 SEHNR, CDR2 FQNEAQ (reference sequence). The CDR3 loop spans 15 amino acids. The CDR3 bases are TGTGCCAGCAGCTCGGGACAGGGTCATGCCTACGAGCAGTACTTC. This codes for CASSSGQGHAYEQYF.

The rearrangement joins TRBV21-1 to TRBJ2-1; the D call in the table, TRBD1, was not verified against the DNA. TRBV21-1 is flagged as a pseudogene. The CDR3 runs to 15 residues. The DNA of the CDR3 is TGTGCCAGCAGCTCCCGGGACAGATGTCACGGTGAGCAGTTCTTC. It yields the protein CASSSRDRCHGEQFF.

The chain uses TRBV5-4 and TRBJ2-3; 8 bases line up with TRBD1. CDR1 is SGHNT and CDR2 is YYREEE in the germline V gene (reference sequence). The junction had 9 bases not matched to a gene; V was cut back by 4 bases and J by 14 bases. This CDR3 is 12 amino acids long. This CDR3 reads CASSPDRGQPYF. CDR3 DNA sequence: TGTGCCAGCAGCCCTGACAGGGGACAGCCGTATTTT. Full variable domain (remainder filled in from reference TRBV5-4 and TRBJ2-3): ETGVTQSPTHLIKTRGQQVTLRCSSQSGHNTVSWYQQALGQGPQFIFQYYREEENGRGNFPPRFSGLQFPNYSSELNVNALELDDSALYLCASSPDRGQPYFGPGTRLTVL.

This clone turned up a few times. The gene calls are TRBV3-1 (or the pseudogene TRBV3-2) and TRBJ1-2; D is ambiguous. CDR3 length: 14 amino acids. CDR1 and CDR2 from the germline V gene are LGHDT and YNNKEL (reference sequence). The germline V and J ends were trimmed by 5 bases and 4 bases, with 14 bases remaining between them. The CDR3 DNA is TGTGCCAGCAGCGACACCGGGAGATCCTATGGCTACACCTTC. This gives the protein CASSDTGRSYGYTF.

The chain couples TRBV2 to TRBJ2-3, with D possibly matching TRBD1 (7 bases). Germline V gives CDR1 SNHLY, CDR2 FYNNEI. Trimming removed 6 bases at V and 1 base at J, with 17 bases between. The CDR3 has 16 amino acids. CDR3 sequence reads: CASRAAGQLRTDTQYF. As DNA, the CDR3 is TGTGCCAGCAGGGCCGCGGGACAGCTTCGCACAGATACGCAGTATTTT.

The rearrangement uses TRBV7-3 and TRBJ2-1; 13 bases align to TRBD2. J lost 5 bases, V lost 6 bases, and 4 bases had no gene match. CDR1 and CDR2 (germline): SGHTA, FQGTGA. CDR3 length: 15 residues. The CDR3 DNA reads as TGTGCCAGCAGGCTGGGACTAGCGGGGAACAATGAGCAGTTCTTC. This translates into CASRLGLAGNNEQFF.

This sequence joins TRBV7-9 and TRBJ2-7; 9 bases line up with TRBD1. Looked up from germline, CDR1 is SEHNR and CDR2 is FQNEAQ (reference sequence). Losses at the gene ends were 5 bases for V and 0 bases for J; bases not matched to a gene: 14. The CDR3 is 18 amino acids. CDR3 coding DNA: TGTGCCAGCAGCCCGGGACAGGGTGCGGCGGGGAGCTCCTACGAGCAGTACTTC. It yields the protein CASSPGQGAAGSSYEQYF.

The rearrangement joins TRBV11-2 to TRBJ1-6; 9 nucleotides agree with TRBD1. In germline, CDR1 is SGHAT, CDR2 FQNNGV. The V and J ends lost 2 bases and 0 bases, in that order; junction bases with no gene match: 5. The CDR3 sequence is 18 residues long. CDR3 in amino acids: CASSLRGQGFSYNSPLHF. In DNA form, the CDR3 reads TGTGCCAGCAGCTTAAGGGGACAGGGCTTCTCCTATAATTCACCCCTCCACTTT.

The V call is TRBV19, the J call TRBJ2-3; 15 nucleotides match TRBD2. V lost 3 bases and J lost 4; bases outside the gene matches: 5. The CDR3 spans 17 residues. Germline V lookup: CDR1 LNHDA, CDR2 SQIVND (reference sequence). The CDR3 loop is CASSMGTSGGLSDTQYF. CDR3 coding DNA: TGTGCCAGTAGTATGGGGACTAGCGGGGGGCTCTCAGATACGCAGTATTTT.

The CDR3 loop is CASSMSSGVSYEQYF. The DNA of the CDR3 is TGTGCCAGTAGTATGTCTAGCGGGGTTAGCTACGAGCAGTACTTC. This sequence joins TRBV19 and TRBJ2-7, with 9 nucleotides matching TRBD2. Looked up from germline, CDR1 is LNHDA and CDR2 is SQIVND (reference sequence). This CDR3 has 15 amino acids. J gave up 3 bases and V 3 bases, and 6 bases lay outside the gene matches.

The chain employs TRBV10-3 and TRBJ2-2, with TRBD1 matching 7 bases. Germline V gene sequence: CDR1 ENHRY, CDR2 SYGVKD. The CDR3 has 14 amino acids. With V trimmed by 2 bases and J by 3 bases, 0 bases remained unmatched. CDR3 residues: CAISETGDTGELFF. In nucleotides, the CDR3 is TGTGCCATCAGTGAGACAGGGGACACCGGGGAGCTGTTTTTT.

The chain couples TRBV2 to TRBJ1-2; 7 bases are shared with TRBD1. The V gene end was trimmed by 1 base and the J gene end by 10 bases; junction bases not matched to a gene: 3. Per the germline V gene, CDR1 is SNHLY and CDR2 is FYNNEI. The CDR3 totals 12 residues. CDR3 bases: TGTGCCAGCAGTGAAGTAACAGGGGACTACACCTTC. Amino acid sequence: CASSEVTGDYTF.

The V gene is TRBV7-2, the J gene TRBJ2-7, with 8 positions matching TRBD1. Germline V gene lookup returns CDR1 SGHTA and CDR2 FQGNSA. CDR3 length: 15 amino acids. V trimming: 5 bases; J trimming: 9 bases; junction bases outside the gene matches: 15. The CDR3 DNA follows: TGTGCCAGCAGCCCAGAGGGGACAGGCAGGGTTACGCAGTACTTC. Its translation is CASSPEGTGRVTQYF. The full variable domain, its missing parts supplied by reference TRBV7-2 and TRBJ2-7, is GAGVSQSPSNKVTEKGKDVELRCDPISGHTALYWYRQSLGQGLEFLIYFQGNSAPDKSGLPSDRFSAERTGGSVSTLTIQRTQQEDSAVYLCASSPEGTGRVTQYFGPGTRLTVT.

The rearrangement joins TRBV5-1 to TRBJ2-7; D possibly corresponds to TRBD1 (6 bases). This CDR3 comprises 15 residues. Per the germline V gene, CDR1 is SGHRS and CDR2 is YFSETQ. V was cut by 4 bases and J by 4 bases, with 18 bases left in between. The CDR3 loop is CASSIGAGAQYEQYF. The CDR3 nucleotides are TGCGCCAGCAGCATAGGGGCAGGGGCCCAATACGAGCAGTACTTC.

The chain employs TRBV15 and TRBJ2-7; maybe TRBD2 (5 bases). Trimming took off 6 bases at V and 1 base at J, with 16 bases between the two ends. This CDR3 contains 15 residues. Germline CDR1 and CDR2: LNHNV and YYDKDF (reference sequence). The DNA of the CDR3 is TGTGCCACCAGATATTCCTCTGAGGGTTCCTACGAGCAGTACTTC. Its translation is CATRYSSEGSYEQYF.

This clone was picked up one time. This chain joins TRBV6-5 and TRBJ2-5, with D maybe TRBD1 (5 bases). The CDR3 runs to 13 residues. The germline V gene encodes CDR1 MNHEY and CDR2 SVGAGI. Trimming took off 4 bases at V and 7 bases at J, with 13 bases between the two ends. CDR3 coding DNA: TGTGCCAGCAGTTCTCAGGGCCTAGGGACCCAGTACTTC. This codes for CASSSQGLGTQYF.

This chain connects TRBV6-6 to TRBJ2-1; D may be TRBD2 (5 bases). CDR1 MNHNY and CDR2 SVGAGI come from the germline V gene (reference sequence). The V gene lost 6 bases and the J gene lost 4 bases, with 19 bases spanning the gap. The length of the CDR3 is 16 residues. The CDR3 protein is CASSPTTRSQYNEQFF. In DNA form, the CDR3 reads TGTGCCAGCAGCCCCACAACTAGGTCTCAATACAATGAGCAGTTCTTC.

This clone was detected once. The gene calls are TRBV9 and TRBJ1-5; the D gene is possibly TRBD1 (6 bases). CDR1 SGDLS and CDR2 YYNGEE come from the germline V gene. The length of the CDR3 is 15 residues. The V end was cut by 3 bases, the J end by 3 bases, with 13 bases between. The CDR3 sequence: CASSEGGISNQPQHF. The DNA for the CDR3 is TGTGCCAGCAGCGAGGGGGGGATTTCCAATCAGCCCCAGCATTTT.

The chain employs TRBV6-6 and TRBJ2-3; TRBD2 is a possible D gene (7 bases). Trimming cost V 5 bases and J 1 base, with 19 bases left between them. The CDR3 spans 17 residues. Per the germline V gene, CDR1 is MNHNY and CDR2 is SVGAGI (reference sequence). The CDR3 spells CASSLGGGGGGTDTQYF. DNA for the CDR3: TGTGCCAGCAGTCTAGGTGGGGGAGGGGGAGGCACAGATACGCAGTATTTT.

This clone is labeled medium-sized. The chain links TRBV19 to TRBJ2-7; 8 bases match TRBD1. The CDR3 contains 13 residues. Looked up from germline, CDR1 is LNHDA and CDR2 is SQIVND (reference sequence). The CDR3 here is CARGQAITYEQYF. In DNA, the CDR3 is TGTGCTAGGGGACAGGCCATTACCTACGAGCAGTACTTC.

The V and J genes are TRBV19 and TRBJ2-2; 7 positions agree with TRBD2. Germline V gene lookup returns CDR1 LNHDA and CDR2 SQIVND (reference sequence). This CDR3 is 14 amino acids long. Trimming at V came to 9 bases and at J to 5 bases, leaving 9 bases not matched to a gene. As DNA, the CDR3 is TGTGCCAGCCTAACGTGGGGAGGGACCGGGGAGCTGTTTTTT. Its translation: CASLTWGGTGELFF.

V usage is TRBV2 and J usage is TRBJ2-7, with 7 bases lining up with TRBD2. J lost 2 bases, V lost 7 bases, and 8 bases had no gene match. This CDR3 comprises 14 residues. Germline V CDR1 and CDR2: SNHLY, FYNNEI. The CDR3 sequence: CASNRPGLPYEQYF. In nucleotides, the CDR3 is TGTGCCAGCAATCGACCGGGACTACCCTACGAGCAGTACTTC.

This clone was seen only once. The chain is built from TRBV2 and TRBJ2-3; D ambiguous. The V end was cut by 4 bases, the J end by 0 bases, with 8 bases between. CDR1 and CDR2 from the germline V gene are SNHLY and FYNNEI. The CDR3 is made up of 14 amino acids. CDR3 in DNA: TGTGCCAGCAGTGTGATCACTAGCACAGATACGCAGTATTTT. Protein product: CASSVITSTDTQYF.

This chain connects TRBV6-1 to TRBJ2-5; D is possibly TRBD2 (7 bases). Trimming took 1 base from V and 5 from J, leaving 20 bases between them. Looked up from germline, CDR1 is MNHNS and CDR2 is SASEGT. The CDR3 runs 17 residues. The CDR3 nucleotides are TGTGCCAGCAGTGAAGAACAACGGGGGGCGGGTCAGGAGACCCAGTACTTC. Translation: CASSEEQRGAGQETQYF.

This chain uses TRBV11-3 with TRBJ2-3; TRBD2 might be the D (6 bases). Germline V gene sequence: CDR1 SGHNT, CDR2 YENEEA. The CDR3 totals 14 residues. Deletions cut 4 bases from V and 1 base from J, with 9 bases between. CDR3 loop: CASSSGGGTDTQYF. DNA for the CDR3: TGTGCCAGCAGCTCGGGCGGGGGCACAGATACGCAGTATTTT.

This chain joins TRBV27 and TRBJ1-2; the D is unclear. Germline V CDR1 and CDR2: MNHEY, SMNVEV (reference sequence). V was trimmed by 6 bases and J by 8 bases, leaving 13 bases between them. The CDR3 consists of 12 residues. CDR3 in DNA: TGTGCCAGCAGATCTGGGGAGAGGGGCTACACCTTC. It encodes CASRSGERGYTF.

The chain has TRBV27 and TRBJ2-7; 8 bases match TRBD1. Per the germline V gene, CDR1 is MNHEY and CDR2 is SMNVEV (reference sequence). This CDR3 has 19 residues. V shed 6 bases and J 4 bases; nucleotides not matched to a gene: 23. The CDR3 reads CASRLYGQGAQKGLYEQYF. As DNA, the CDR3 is TGTGCCAGCAGACTTTACGGGCAGGGGGCGCAGAAGGGATTATACGAGCAGTACTTC.